One and the same sample provided the 18 T cell receptor beta chains below, sequenced in a study of blood T cell repertoires in COVID-19. Profiling relied on immunoSEQ multiplex PCR, and the TCRdb table lists in-frame clones only, not all of them. The table records under 250,000 clones, more than 75% of them present only once. The specimen was peripheral blood. The receptor set was obtained from an elderly man with acute or convalescent COVID-19.

This clone was counted a single time. V usage is TRBV10-2 and J usage is TRBJ2-2; TRBD1 aligns across 8 bases. The germline V gene encodes CDR1 WSHSY and CDR2 SAAADI. Germline trimming cut 3 bases from V and 6 bases from J; bases unmatched to any gene: 0. The CDR3 loop spans 13 amino acids. CDR3 protein: CASSDRGPGELFF. As DNA, the CDR3 is TGCGCCAGCAGTGACAGGGGGCCCGGGGAGCTGTTTTTT.

CDR3 sequence (DNA): TGCGCCAGCCTAGACAGCACAGATACGCAGTATTTT. Residues: CASLDSTDTQYF. V and J are TRBV5-1 and TRBJ2-3; D call uncertain. The germline gives CDR1 SGHRS, CDR2 YFSETQ. V lost 7 bases and J lost 0, with 6 bases in between. The CDR3 spans 12 residues.

V usage is TRBV7-6 and J usage is TRBJ2-5, with 9 bases fitting TRBD1. The V gene end was trimmed by 7 bases and the J gene end by 5 bases; junction bases not matched to a gene: 11. Germline values: CDR1 SGHVS, CDR2 FNYEAQ. The CDR3 contains 15 residues. CDR3 nucleotides: TGTGCCAGCAATCCCTCGGGACAGGGCCAGGAGACCCAGTACTTC. It is translated as CASNPSGQGQETQYF.

This clone occurred once. V usage is TRBV24-1 and J usage is TRBJ2-2; D remains ambiguous. Germline CDR1 and CDR2: KGHDR and SFDVKD. This CDR3 has 13 amino acids. Trimming shortened V by 10 bases and J by 2 bases, and 10 bases separated the two germline ends. For the CDR3, the DNA is TGTGCCACGGAGTCCCGAAACACCGGGGAGCTGTTTTTT. It yields the protein CATESRNTGELFF.

The V and J genes are TRBV7-9 and TRBJ2-5; possible D gene TRBD2, 7 bases. V was pared by 1 base and J by 4 bases, with 16 bases between. The CDR3 totals 16 residues. The germline V gene encodes CDR1 SEHNR and CDR2 FQNEAQ (reference sequence). CDR3 residues: CASSLGVGGQVETQYF. The DNA for the CDR3 is TGTGCCAGCAGCTTAGGAGTCGGGGGGCAAGTAGAGACCCAGTACTTC.

This clone has just a few counts. The rearrangement joins TRBV9 to TRBJ1-5; 10 nucleotides agree with TRBD1. Germline loops: CDR1 SGDLS, CDR2 YYNGEE. V dropped 3 bases and J dropped 6; count of bases not matched to a gene: 6. This CDR3 is built from 15 residues. CDR3 nucleotide sequence: TGTGCCAGCAGCGCAACGACAGGGGGCGGTCAGCCCCAGCATTTT. Translation gives CASSATTGGGQPQHF. The complete variable domain, with remaining parts taken from reference TRBV9 and TRBJ1-5, reads DSGVTQTPKHLITATGQRVTLRCSPRSGDLSVYWYQQSLDQGLQFLIQYYNGEERAKGNILERFSAQQFPDLHSELNLSSLELGDSALYFCASSATTGGGQPQHFGDGTRLSIL.

The CDR3 DNA follows: TGTGCCAGTAGCCCAAAGACAGGGCCTACCTACGAGCAGTACTTC. Amino acids: CASSPKTGPTYEQYF. The chain employs TRBV19 and TRBJ2-7, with 7 bases that match TRBD1. CDR1 and CDR2 from the germline V gene are LNHDA and SQIVND (reference sequence). The V and J ends lost 6 bases and 2 bases, in that order; junction bases with no gene match: 10. The CDR3 contains 15 residues. Combining the CDR3 with reference TRBV19 and TRBJ2-7 gives the whole variable domain DGGITQSPKYLFRKEGQNVTLSCEQNLNHDAMYWYRQDPGQGLRLIYYSQIVNDFQKGDIAEGYSVSREKKESFPLTVTSAQKNPTAFYLCASSPKTGPTYEQYFGPGTRLTVT.

With regard to this clone: The sample carries other DNA sequences with the same CDR3. The chain uses TRBV11-2 and TRBJ1-5, with D possibly being TRBD1 (5 bases). Germline V gene lookup returns CDR1 SGHAT and CDR2 FQNNGV. The V end lost 0 bases, the J end lost 2 bases, and 5 bases lay between the germline ends. This CDR3 is built from 14 residues. This CDR3 reads CASSLEGGNQPQHF. CDR3 in DNA: TGTGCCAGCAGCTTAGAAGGGGGCAATCAGCCCCAGCATTTT.

The chain employs TRBV20-1 and TRBJ2-7, with D uncertain. CDR3 length: 11 amino acids. CDR1 DFQATT and CDR2 SNEGSKA come from the germline V gene (reference sequence). Trimming took 5 bases from V and 3 from J, leaving 8 bases between them. The CDR3 spells CSAGLYYEQYF. The CDR3 DNA is TGCAGTGCTGGCCTTTACTACGAGCAGTACTTC.

This clone was seen only once. The chain recombines TRBV4-2 with TRBJ2-1; D perhaps matches TRBD2 (7 bases). V lost 1 base, J lost 3 bases, and 16 bases lay in between. Germline loops: CDR1 LGHNA, CDR2 YNFKEQ. The CDR3 has 17 amino acids. The CDR3: CASSQVLGGGNYNEQFF. CDR3 in DNA: TGTGCCAGCAGCCAAGTATTAGGCGGGGGCAACTACAATGAGCAGTTCTTC.

The chain joins TRBV28 to TRBJ1-5, with 10 bases identical to TRBD1. The CDR3 covers 16 residues. Trimming removed 1 base from V and 7 bases from J; junction bases left unmatched: 7. CDR1 and CDR2 from the germline V gene are MDHEN and SYDVKM. The CDR3 DNA reads as TGTGCCAGCAGTTTATTCCCGGGACAGGGGAGACAGCCCCAGCATTTT. Protein: CASSLFPGQGRQPQHF.

This clone was counted between two and nine times. The chain joins TRBV5-6 to TRBJ1-1; D remains ambiguous. Between the trimmed V and J ends, which lost 0 bases and 9 bases, there was a span of 9 bases. The CDR3 loop spans 12 amino acids. Germline assignment: CDR1 SGHDT and CDR2 YYEEEE. CDR3 sequence: CASSLERLQAFF. For the CDR3, the DNA is TGTGCCAGCAGCTTGGAGCGCCTGCAAGCTTTCTTT. The variable domain in full, completed from reference TRBV5-6 and TRBJ1-1, reads DAGVTQSPTHLIKTRGQQVTLRCSPKSGHDTVSWYQQALGQGPQFIFQYYEEEERQRGNFPDRFSGHQFPNYSSELNVNALLLGDSALYLCASSLERLQAFFGQGTRLTVV.

This chain links TRBV29-1 with TRBJ1-1, with D hard to call. Germline V lookup: CDR1 SQVTM, CDR2 ANQGSEA. The CDR3 runs to 15 residues. V gave up 5 bases and J gave up 1 base, with 17 bases separating them. The CDR3 region is CSVRPRSGPNTEAFF. In DNA, the CDR3 is TGCAGCGTTCGCCCAAGGTCAGGCCCGAACACTGAAGCTTTCTTT. Combining the CDR3 with reference TRBV29-1 and TRBJ1-1 gives the whole variable domain SAVISQKPSRDICQRGTSLTIQCQVDSQVTMMFWYRQQPGQSLTLIATANQGSEATYESGFVIDKFPISRPNLTFSTLTVSNMSPEDSSIYLCSVRPRSGPNTEAFFGQGTRLTVV.

V is TRBV6-2 or TRBV6-3 and J is TRBJ1-4; unclear D gene. The CDR3 extends over 14 amino acids. CDR1 is MNHEY and CDR2 is SVGEGT in the germline V gene. Trimming stripped 2 bases from V and 10 bases from J, with 14 bases between. The CDR3 coding sequence is TGTGCCAGCAGTTACCAGCGTGTCCCGCGAAAACTGTTTTTT. Translated: CASSYQRVPRKLFF.

The rearrangement links TRBV28 to TRBJ1-6; D is undetermined. The CDR3 has 17 residues. The germline V gene has CDR1 MDHEN and CDR2 SYDVKM. Deletions cut 4 bases from V and 0 bases from J, with 13 bases between. CDR3 coding DNA: TGTGCCAGCAGTTCCCCCTTGGGGAGCTCCTATAATTCACCCCTCCACTTT. Protein product: CASSSPLGSSYNSPLHF.

The chain couples TRBV27 to TRBJ2-7; 11 nucleotides match TRBD2. V lost 5 bases, J lost 2 bases, and 8 bases stayed unmatched. This CDR3 is built from 16 residues. CDR1 is MNHEY and CDR2 is SMNVEV in the germline V gene (reference sequence). The CDR3 coding sequence is TGTGCCAGCAGTAAGGGACTAGCGGCAATACCCTACGAGCAGTACTTC. It specifies CASSKGLAAIPYEQYF.

The chain couples TRBV5-8 to TRBJ2-5, with TRBD1 identical over 7 bases. CDR3 size: 13 residues. Trimming took 4 bases from V and 8 from J; bases not matched to a gene: 8. Germline lookup yields CDR1 SGHTS and CDR2 YDEGEE. CDR3 in DNA: TGTGCCAGCAGCGTACAGGGGATCGGAACCCAGTACTTC. Its translation is CASSVQGIGTQYF.

For the CDR3, the DNA is TGTGCCAGTAACCCGACAGGGGTGTTCTATGGCTACACCTTC. Encoded protein: CASNPTGVFYGYTF. This chain links TRBV19 with TRBJ1-2; 8 bases align to TRBD1. The V segment lost 7 bases and the J segment 4 bases; nucleotides outside the gene matches: 8. Germline CDR1 is LNHDA and CDR2 is SQIVND (reference sequence). This CDR3 region has 14 residues.